This entry lists 18 T cell receptor beta chains sequenced from one sample in a study of blood T cell repertoires in COVID-19. Here immunoSEQ multiplex PCR was the method, and the copy in TCRdb shows in-frame clones only, minus some. The sample includes a few hundred thousand clones, about four fifths of them seen just once. The specimen sequenced was PBMCs or T cells enriched from blood (not recorded which). The receptors stem from a woman between 50 and 59 years old who had recovered from COVID-19.

The chain combines TRBV6-1 with TRBJ1-1, with 12 positions matching TRBD1. The J segment lost 2 bases and the V segment lost 2 bases, leaving 12 bases of the junction unmatched. Per the germline V gene, CDR1 is MNHNS and CDR2 is SASEGT. The CDR3 sequence is 19 residues long. The CDR3 DNA reads TGTGCCAGCAGTGAATGGGTAACTGGGACAGGGGGCGGTAACACTGAAGCTTTCTTT. Amino acid sequence: CASSEWVTGTGGGNTEAFF.

The V call is TRBV6-2 or TRBV6-3, the J call TRBJ1-5; D is unclear. Germline CDR1 MNHEY, CDR2 SVGEGT. This CDR3 has 14 residues. The V end lost 1 base, the J end lost 4 bases, and 8 bases lay between the germline ends. The CDR3 DNA follows: TGTGCCAGCAGTTACTGGGCAGCAAATCAGCCCCAGCATTTT. Translating gives CASSYWAANQPQHF.

The CDR3 sequence: CASRPTNLDNEQFF. Written as DNA, the CDR3 is TGTGCCAGCAGACCAACTAACCTTGACAATGAGCAGTTCTTC. This sequence joins TRBV27 and TRBJ2-1; D not resolved. V was clipped by 6 bases and J by 5 bases, with 14 bases between them. In germline, CDR1 is MNHEY, CDR2 SMNVEV (reference sequence). The CDR3 covers 14 residues.

The CDR3 DNA follows: TGCGCCAGCAGCGCTCGGACTAGCGGACCAGACAATGAGCAGTTCTTC. It encodes CASSARTSGPDNEQFF. J is TRBJ2-1 and V is TRBV4-3, with TRBD2 matching 10 bases. Germline CDR1 is LGHNA and CDR2 is YSLEER. The CDR3 extends over 16 amino acids. J was trimmed by 5 bases and V by 5 bases; bases with no gene match: 9.

V and J are TRBV9 and TRBJ2-7; D perhaps matches TRBD2 (6 bases). Germline CDR1 and CDR2: SGDLS and YYNGEE. This CDR3 spans 13 amino acids. Between the trimmed V and J ends, which lost 0 bases and 6 bases, there was a span of 10 bases. In DNA, the CDR3 is TGTGCCAGCAGCGTAGTCGGGGGTGGCGAGCAGTACTTC. Protein: CASSVVGGGEQYF.

The chain is built from TRBV4-1 and TRBJ2-1, with 7 nucleotides matching TRBD1. V gave up 4 bases and J gave up 0 bases; unmatched junction bases: 3. CDR1 MGHRA and CDR2 YSYEKL come from the germline V gene. The CDR3 is 15 residues long. The CDR3 protein is CASSPGQNSYNEQFF. CDR3 coding DNA: TGCGCCAGCAGCCCGGGACAGAACTCCTACAATGAGCAGTTCTTC.

This clone was seen just once. This chain uses TRBV5-1 with TRBJ1-2, with D tentatively TRBD1 (5 bases). The germline V gene encodes CDR1 SGHRS and CDR2 YFSETQ. This CDR3 has 14 residues. Trimming left V 4 bases short and J 4 bases short, with 14 bases between. The CDR3 DNA reads TGCGCCAGCAGCCTTCTTGACAGAAGCTATGGCTACACCTTC. Translating it yields CASSLLDRSYGYTF.

The rearrangement joins TRBV6-5 to TRBJ2-7, with TRBD1 matching 10 bases. Germline-derived CDR1 and CDR2 are MNHEY and SVGAGI. J gave up 5 bases and V 4 bases, and 5 bases lay outside the gene matches. The CDR3 extends over 14 amino acids. CDR3: CASSSPGQGNEQYF. The CDR3 nucleotides are TGTGCCAGCAGTTCCCCGGGACAGGGGAACGAGCAGTACTTC.

The rearrangement links TRBV11-2 to TRBJ2-2; 7 positions agree with TRBD2. Germline V gene lookup returns CDR1 SGHAT and CDR2 FQNNGV. The junction had 6 bases not matched to a gene; V was cut back by 5 bases and J by 3 bases. The length of the CDR3 is 15 residues. Written as DNA, the CDR3 is TGTGCCAGCAGCGTCTTGGGGGGGGACACCGGGGAGCTGTTTTTT. This sequence encodes CASSVLGGDTGELFF.

This chain connects TRBV30 to TRBJ1-2, with TRBD1 identical over 8 bases. Trimming took 4 bases from V and 8 from J; bases not matched to a gene: 9. The germline V gene encodes CDR1 GTSNPN and CDR2 SVGIG (reference sequence). This CDR3 spans 13 amino acids. CDR3 sequence (DNA): TGTGCCTGGAACTCCCAGGGGGCGGGAGGCTACACCTTC. Translated, it gives CAWNSQGAGGYTF.

The chain is built from TRBV5-1 and TRBJ2-3; D unclear. V was shortened by 7 bases and J by 0 bases, with 12 bases between the two germline ends. CDR3 length equals 14 residues. Germline V CDR1 and CDR2: SGHRS, YFSETQ. The DNA for the CDR3 is TGCGCCAGCGGCCTTCGATCTAGCACAGATACGCAGTATTTT. Its translation: CASGLRSSTDTQYF.

The sample holds one count of this clone. The chain links TRBV15 to TRBJ2-7; D is possibly TRBD2 (7 bases). Germline V gives CDR1 LNHNV, CDR2 YYDKDF (reference sequence). The CDR3 runs 16 residues. V was clipped by 5 bases and J by 0 bases, with 17 bases between them. DNA of the CDR3: TGTGCCACCAGCGGGGGCCGCGGGGGCTACTCCTACGAGCAGTACTTC. This translates into CATSGGRGGYSYEQYF.

The CDR3 reads CASSLRTFLNEKLFF. CDR3 DNA sequence: TGCGCCAGCAGCCTCAGGACTTTCCTTAATGAAAAACTGTTTTTT. The V call is TRBV4-3, the J call TRBJ1-4; D is unresolved. CDR1 and CDR2 (germline): LGHNA, YSLEER. There are 15 residues in the CDR3. V was trimmed by 4 bases and J by 4 bases, leaving 13 bases between them.

This chain connects TRBV29-1 to TRBJ1-1; D may be TRBD1 (5 bases). V lost 6 bases to trimming and J lost 7 bases, with 9 bases between them. From germline, CDR1 is SQVTM and CDR2 ANQGSEA. This CDR3 region has 10 residues. The CDR3: CSVSGFEAFF. Written as DNA, the CDR3 is TGCAGCGTGTCAGGGTTTGAAGCTTTCTTT.

This sequence joins TRBV7-2 and TRBJ1-1; D remains unclear. Germline values: CDR1 SGHTA, CDR2 FQGNSA. The ends were cut back, 2 bases at V and 6 bases at J, with 16 bases in the middle. The CDR3 loop spans 15 amino acids. This chain's CDR3 is CASSLNFLGEAEAFF. The DNA of the CDR3 is TGTGCCAGCAGCTTAAATTTCTTGGGAGAGGCTGAAGCTTTCTTT. Combining the CDR3 with reference TRBV7-2 and TRBJ1-1 gives the whole variable domain GAGVSQSPSNKVTEKGKDVELRCDPISGHTALYWYRQSLGQGLEFLIYFQGNSAPDKSGLPSDRFSAERTGGSVSTLTIQRTQQEDSAVYLCASSLNFLGEAEAFFGQGTRLTVV.

V usage is TRBV19 and J usage is TRBJ2-1; 7 bases are a match to TRBD2. Unmatched junction bases numbered 18, after V lost 7 bases and J lost 6 bases. Germline CDR1 LNHDA, CDR2 SQIVND (reference sequence). This CDR3 comprises 17 residues. In DNA form, the CDR3 reads TGTGCCAGTACCCTCATGAATAGGACTAGAGGTTGCAATGAGCAGTTCTTC. This codes for CASTLMNRTRGCNEQFF.

This chain joins TRBV4-1 and TRBJ2-2; possibly TRBD1 for D (5 bases). V lost 2 bases to trimming and J lost 6 bases, with 10 bases between them. CDR3 size: 14 residues. The germline gives CDR1 MGHRA, CDR2 YSYEKL. CDR3 region: CASSQIGVSGELFF. CDR3 DNA: TGCGCCAGCAGCCAAATAGGGGTATCCGGGGAGCTGTTTTTT.

V and J are TRBV4-2 and TRBJ2-3; 7 positions match TRBD2. CDR3 size: 16 residues. V lost 0 bases to trimming and J lost 2 bases; unmatched junction nucleotides: 5. The germline V gene has CDR1 LGHNA and CDR2 YNFKEQ. This chain's CDR3 is CASSQEVRGYTDTQYF. In nucleotides, the CDR3 is TGTGCCAGCAGCCAAGAGGTGCGGGGGTACACAGATACGCAGTATTTT.